These T cell receptor beta chains were read from a single sample in a study of blood T cell repertoires in COVID-19. Clones were sequenced by immunoSEQ multiplex PCR, and TCRdb holds only the in-frame ones, with some missing. The repertoire holds about 220,000 clones, with around 83% as singletons. The sample consisted of PBMCs or T cells enriched from blood (not recorded which). The origin of the receptors is a woman aged 40 to 55 with acute COVID-19. CDR3s include the opening cysteine and the closing phenylalanine or tryptophan. D genes are given only for firm matches.

j_call v_call d_call cdr3_aa
TRBJ1-1 TRBV7-2 NA CASSFTGTEAFF
TRBJ1-1 TRBV7-8 TRBD1 CASSLGTGRAEAFF
TRBJ2-5 TRBV5-1 TRBD1 CASSTGQGRETQYF
TRBJ1-2 TRBV7-8 NA CASSLRTEDHGYTF
TRBJ1-5 TRBV6-5 NA CASSSRDSNQPQHF
TRBJ1-1 TRBV12-3/TRBV12-4 NA CASSFYGNTEAFF
TRBJ2-2 TRBV5-4 TRBD2 CASSLEALAGGTGELFF
TRBJ2-3 TRBV24-1 TRBD2 CATSDRLAGEVDTQYF
TRBJ2-7 TRBV7-8 NA CASSFSREQYF
TRBJ2-1 TRBV3-1/TRBV3-2 TRBD1 CASSQGQGGINEQFF
TRBJ1-1 TRBV9 NA CASSTGDTEAFF
TRBJ2-7 TRBV7-2 NA CASSPGEYYEQYF
TRBJ1-1 TRBV4-2 NA CASSQALQGRTEAFF
TRBJ1-5 TRBV28 NA CASSWPGYQPQHF
TRBJ2-4 TRBV2 TRBD2 CASSDGLANIQYF
TRBJ1-5 TRBV4-1 NA CASSQIPVNQPQHF
TRBJ1-3 TRBV9 NA CASSTLQGSGNTIYF
TRBJ2-2 TRBV7-8 NA CASSLGGVGTGELFF
TRBJ1-3 TRBV3-1/TRBV3-2 NA CASSYSGNTIYF
TRBJ2-2 TRBV10-3 NA CAIKRQLTGELFF
TRBJ1-5 TRBV7-8 NA CASSVERSNQPQHF
TRBJ2-1 TRBV10-3 NA CAISESSGGTYNEQFF
TRBJ2-1 TRBV29-1 TRBD1 CSVGGQGMVNEQFF
TRBJ2-2 TRBV30 NA CAWNLPNTGELFF
TRBJ1-1 TRBV19 NA CATGRAEAFF
TRBJ2-1 TRBV7-2 TRBD2 CASSLGLASYNEQFF
TRBJ1-6 TRBV11-2 NA CASSLRQSASPLHF
TRBJ1-2 TRBV19 TRBD1 CATVGTGGDGYTF
TRBJ1-2 TRBV7-2 NA CASSLGGGGYGYTF
TRBJ1-1 TRBV28 TRBD1 CASSSQGAPSAFF
TRBJ1-5 TRBV30 NA CPEFYSNQPQHF
TRBJ1-6 TRBV6-5 NA CASTGTQGDSPLHF
TRBJ2-6 TRBV18 NA CASSPRVLSGANVLTF
TRBJ2-1 TRBV29-1 TRBD2 CSVEEYRGSLNEQFF
TRBJ1-5 TRBV30 TRBD1 CAWRTGGAYSNQPQHF
TRBJ2-2 TRBV28 TRBD2 CASRGTSGTGELFF
TRBJ1-2 TRBV5-1 TRBD1 CASSLGTDHYGYTF
TRBJ2-1 TRBV5-8 TRBD2 CASSAITTSGGKNEQFF
TRBJ2-1 TRBV2 TRBD2 CASKSSGGPFDEQFF
TRBJ1-1 TRBV5-1 NA CASSLAGGGHTEAFF
TRBJ2-1 TRBV12-3/TRBV12-4 TRBD1 CASRQGAGEQFF
TRBJ1-5 TRBV4-3 TRBD1 CASSPDRVNQPQHF
TRBJ1-2 TRBV5-1 NA CASSLAISPTGIYGYTF
TRBJ2-2 TRBV6-5 NA CASGTQGGELFF
TRBJ2-5 TRBV5-1 NA CASSLAVETQYF
TRBJ1-1 TRBV18 TRBD1 CASSPRGQVDSEAFF
TRBJ1-6 TRBV6-4 NA CASRLAATYNSPLHF
TRBJ2-1 TRBV28 NA CASSPPVREGDNEQFF
TRBJ2-7 TRBV28 TRBD1 CASQDRAAPIQYF
TRBJ1-2 TRBV21-1 NA CASSKLGFQGQGYTF
TRBJ2-1 TRBV28 NA CASRSLTEQFF
TRBJ1-2 TRBV9 TRBD1 CASSAGQGVLRGAYGYTF
TRBJ2-2 TRBV7-3 NA CASSFTREGSGELFF